Included here is one T cell receptor beta chain sequence, with context. Its specificity is unknown. The protocol was immunoSEQ multiplex PCR, while the TCRdb copy is restricted to in-frame clones and leaves out a portion. Of 300,000 to 350,000 clones listed, about 87% are singletons. Germline V gene data show CDR1 as SGDLS and CDR2 as YYNGEE. The ends were cut back, 5 bases at V and 5 bases at J, with 14 bases in the middle. The CDR3 covers 15 residues. This entry is derived from a study of Ad26.COV2.S vaccination and SARS-CoV-2 variants. Study results and caveats: Substantial breadth was reported for post-vaccination spike-specific CD8+ and CD4+ T cells. Vaccinees and placebo recipients showed similar non-spike TCR breadth.

Treatment given: about 20 received Ad26.COV2.S at low or high dose, single or two shots; about 5 received placebo; per-sample allocation not given. Material that was analyzed had been drawn on day 63 after the first vaccine or placebo injection. The donor's status was that of an adult aged 18-55 years in Boston. The chain is built from TRBV9 and TRBJ1-6, with D perhaps TRBD1 (6 bases). This receptor was taken from a person between 18 and 60 years old who received the Ad26.COV2.S COVID-19 vaccine or a placebo. The material sequenced was peripheral blood, taken in a trial of Ad26.COV2.S vaccine versus placebo. The CDR3 sequence is CASRRGKGDNSPLHF. The CDR3 region has the DNA TGTGCCAGCAGACGAGGGAAGGGGGATAATTCACCCCTCCACTTT.